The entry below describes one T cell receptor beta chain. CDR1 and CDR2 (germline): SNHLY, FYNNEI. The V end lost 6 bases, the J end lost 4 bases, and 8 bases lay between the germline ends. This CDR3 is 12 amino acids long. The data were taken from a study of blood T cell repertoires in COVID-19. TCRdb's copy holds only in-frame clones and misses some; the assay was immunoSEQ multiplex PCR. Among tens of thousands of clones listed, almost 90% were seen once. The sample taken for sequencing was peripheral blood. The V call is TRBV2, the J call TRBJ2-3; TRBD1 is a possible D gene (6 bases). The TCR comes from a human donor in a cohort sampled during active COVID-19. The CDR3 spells CASSEGADTQYF. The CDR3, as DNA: TGTGCCAGCAGCGAGGGGGCAGATACGCAGTATTTT. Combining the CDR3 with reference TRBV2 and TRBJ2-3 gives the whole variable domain EPEVTQTPSHQVTQMGQEVILRCVPISNHLYFYWYRQILGQKVEFLVSFYNNEISEKSEIFDDQFSVERPDGSNFTLKIRSTKLEDSAMYFCASSEGADTQYFGPGTRLTVL.